This T cell receptor beta chain was identified in a study of T-cell memory formation after mild COVID-19. The CDR3 has 18 amino acids. After removal of 3 bases from V and 8 bases from J, the junction contained 16 bases not matched to a gene. Germline values: CDR1 SGHRS, CDR2 YFSETQ. There are many counts of this clonotype. After 5'RACE with constant-segment primers, TCR alpha and TCR beta cDNA libraries carrying sample barcodes and UMIs were obtained. Using its own MiXCR run on the 5' RACE reads, TCRdb lists one record per CDR3 protein. The repertoire includes roughly 300,000 distinct CDR3 sequences, around 13% of them detected once, and about 20% sits in the top ten.

The source material was PBMCs or a T cell subset sorted from them (not recorded which). The chain is built from TRBV5-1 and TRBJ2-5, with 13 bases aligning to TRBD2. The receptor was isolated from a man aged 18 to 35 who had mild COVID-19 (a few samples of this study predate the infection). Cell type and time point are not known. This CDR3 is CASSWRTSGGPTGETQYF. As DNA, the CDR3 is TGCGCCAGCAGCTGGAGGACTAGCGGGGGACCCACGGGGGAAACCCAGTACTTC.